The source of this T cell receptor (beta chain) is a study of blood T cell repertoires in COVID-19. The wider study: T cells, B-cell-depleted T cells, or PBMCs provided the cDNA or gDNA that served as material.

In the authors' workflow: Nucleated cell counts were estimated from reference gene primer amplification. The data were produced by immunoSEQ multiplex PCR, yet TCRdb's version contains in-frame clones alone and is incomplete. From that table come the V and J calls and clone size; the DNA was used to work out D and trimming. The sample has around 160,000 clones, approximately 83% seen once. Grouping used clinical history reported by participants in a survey and questionnaire. Two negative PCRs, clearance, or symptom resolution characterized the recovered Cohort 3 donors. The trim removed 3 bases at V and 2 bases at J, leaving 9 bases unmatched. CDR1 and CDR2 (germline): SGHNT, YYREEE (reference sequence). The CDR3 runs to 16 residues.

The receptor was isolated from a woman in her sixties who had recovered from COVID-19. The chain has TRBV5-4 and TRBJ2-5, with 8 bases matching TRBD1. The source material was PBMCs or T cells enriched from blood (not recorded which). CDR3 nucleotides: TGTGCCAGCAGCTCATACGACAGGGGCCGGCAAGAGACCCAGTACTTC. Protein: CASSSYDRGRQETQYF. The full variable domain, with the rest looked up from reference TRBV5-4 and TRBJ2-5, is ETGVTQSPTHLIKTRGQQVTLRCSSQSGHNTVSWYQQALGQGPQFIFQYYREEENGRGNFPPRFSGLQFPNYSSELNVNALELDDSALYLCASSSYDRGRQETQYFGPGTRLLVL.